The T cell receptor (beta chain) under discussion was sequenced for a study of cytomegalovirus exposure and HLA in healthy donors. Study-wide findings and caveats: In a later analysis, DRB1 alleles had the most associated TCRs; HLA-C alleles the fewest. Immune exposure was documented only through CMV serostatus.

Though nominally healthy at sampling, donors likely had unrecorded immune exposures. PCR was performed using 60 Vbeta and 13 Jbeta primers. Some clones are missing from TCRdb's copy, which holds only in-frame ones; the method was immunoSEQ multiplex PCR. The sample yields just under 65,000 clones, 80% seen once. As concerns this clone: The antigen remains unidentified.

Sequencing used PBMCs. The receptor's source is a woman between 25 and 40 years old in good health and CMV-seronegative.

CDR3 region: CASSGAGFWEQYF. In nucleotides, the CDR3 is TGTGCCAGCAGTGGCGCCGGGTTCTGGGAGCAGTACTTC. V gene TRBV6-1 combines with J gene TRBJ2-7; D is unresolved. Germline CDR1 reads MNHNS; CDR2 reads SASEGT. The V gene lost 4 bases and the J gene lost 7 bases, with 14 bases spanning the gap. This CDR3 has 13 amino acids.